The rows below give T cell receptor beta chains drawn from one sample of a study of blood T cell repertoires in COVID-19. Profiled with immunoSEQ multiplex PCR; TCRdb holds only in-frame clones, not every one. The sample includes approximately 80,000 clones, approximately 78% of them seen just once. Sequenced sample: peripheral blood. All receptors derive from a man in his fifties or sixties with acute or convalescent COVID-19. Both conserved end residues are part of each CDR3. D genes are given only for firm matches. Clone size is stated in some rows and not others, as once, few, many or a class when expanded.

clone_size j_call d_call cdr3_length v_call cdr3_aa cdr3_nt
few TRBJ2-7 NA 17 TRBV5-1 CASSKSTPGQSSYEQYF TGCGCCAGCAGCAAATCGACACCGGGACAAAGCTCCTACGAGCAGTACTTC
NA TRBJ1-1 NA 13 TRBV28 CASRRGSGTEAFF TGTGCCAGCAGGAGGGGGTCCGGCACTGAAGCTTTCTTT
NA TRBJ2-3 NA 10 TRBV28 CASSRVTQYF TGTGCCAGCAGTCGGGTTACGCAGTATTTT
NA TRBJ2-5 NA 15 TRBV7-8 CASSSIGGVYETQYF TGTGCCAGCAGCTCAATCGGGGGAGTCTACGAGACCCAGTACTTC
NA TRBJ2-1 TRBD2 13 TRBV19 CASRLASYNEQFF TGTGCCAGCCGACTAGCGTCCTACAATGAGCAGTTCTTC
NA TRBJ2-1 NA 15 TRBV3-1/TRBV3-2 CASTLSASSYNEQFF TGTGCCAGCACCCTTTCCGCTAGCTCCTACAATGAGCAGTTCTTC
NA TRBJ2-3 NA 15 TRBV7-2 CASSLGAGRADTQYF TGTGCCAGCAGCTTAGGCGCGGGAAGGGCAGATACGCAGTATTTT
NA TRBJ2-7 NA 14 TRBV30 CAWSLGLIAYEQYF TGTGCCTGGAGTTTAGGACTGATCGCCTACGAGCAGTACTTC
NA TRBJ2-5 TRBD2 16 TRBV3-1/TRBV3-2 CASSQGAGGPEETQYF TGTGCCAGCAGCCAAGGAGCGGGAGGGCCAGAAGAGACCCAGTACTTC
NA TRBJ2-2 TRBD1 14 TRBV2 CASSRTGGTGELFF TGTGCCAGCAGCCGGACAGGGGGCACCGGGGAGCTGTTTTTT
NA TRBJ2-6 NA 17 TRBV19 CASSISRGASGANVLTF TGTGCCAGTAGTATTAGCAGGGGGGCCTCTGGGGCCAACGTCCTGACTTTC
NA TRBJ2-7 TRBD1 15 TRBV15 CATSGGTGNNYEQYF TGTGCCACCAGCGGAGGGACAGGAAACAACTACGAGCAGTACTTC
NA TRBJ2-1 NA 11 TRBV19 CASSIGNEQFF TGTGCCAGTAGTATCGGGAATGAGCAGTTCTTC
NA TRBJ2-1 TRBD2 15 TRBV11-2 CASSLRLAGGNEQFF TGTGCCAGCAGCTTACGTCTAGCGGGGGGGAATGAGCAGTTCTTC
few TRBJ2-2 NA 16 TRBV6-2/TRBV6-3 CASSYPRSTNTGELFF TGTGCCAGCAGTTACCCTAGGAGTACGAACACCGGGGAGCTGTTTTTT
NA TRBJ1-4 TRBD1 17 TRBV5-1 CASSPMASGQGNEKLFF TGCGCCAGCAGCCCCATGGCATCGGGACAGGGAAATGAAAAACTGTTTTTT
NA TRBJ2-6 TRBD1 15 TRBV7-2 CASSFQGAGANVLTF TGTGCCAGCAGCTTCCAGGGGGCCGGGGCCAACGTCCTGACTTTC
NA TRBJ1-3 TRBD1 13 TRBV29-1 CSVEEGQGNTIYF TGCAGCGTTGAGGAGGGACAGGGAAACACCATATATTTT
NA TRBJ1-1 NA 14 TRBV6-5 CASTRGVGNTEAFF TGTGCCAGCACCCGGGGGGTGGGAAACACTGAAGCTTTCTTT
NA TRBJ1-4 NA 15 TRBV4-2 CASSLDRGTNEKLFF TGTGCCAGCAGCCTAGACAGAGGAACTAATGAAAAACTGTTTTTT
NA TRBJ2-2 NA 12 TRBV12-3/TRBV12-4 CASTFLGGELFF TGTGCCAGCACTTTTCTAGGTGGGGAGCTGTTTTTT
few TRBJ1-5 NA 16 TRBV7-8 CASSRGPPGGNQPQHF TGTGCCAGCAGCCGTGGGCCCCCGGGGGGCAATCAGCCCCAGCATTTT